The 9 T cell receptor beta chains given below trace back to one sample, sequenced in a study of a mutant IDH1 vaccine in newly diagnosed glioma. For these TCRs, the target antigens are not known. Generated by immunoSEQ multiplex PCR, the TCRdb table keeps only in-frame clones and is missing some. The sample records under 150,000 clones, around 77% being singletons. The time point is: week 11, during vaccination. The content of each vaccine dose was 300 ug of mutant IDH1 20-mer peptide, and topical imiquimod accompanied it. Specimen: PBMCs, collected from a glioma patient whose treatment included an IDH1 peptide vaccine. The receptors were gathered from a man in his forties or fifties with glioma.

The rearrangement links TRBV18 to TRBJ2-2, with D possibly being TRBD1 (5 bases). The CDR3 totals 14 residues. V lost 4 bases and J lost 7, with 13 bases in between. Per germline, CDR1 KGHSH and CDR2 LQKENI. The CDR3 DNA follows: TGTGCCAGCTCACAAACTTCAGGGCTCGGGGAGCTGTTTTTT. This translates into CASSQTSGLGELFF.

Written as DNA, the CDR3 is TGTGCCACCAGCGGTCCACTAAGTACTGGGGAGACCCAGTACTTC. This codes for CATSGPLSTGETQYF. The chain links TRBV15 to TRBJ2-5, with D unclear. Germline V lookup: CDR1 LNHNV, CDR2 YYDKDF (reference sequence). Trimming removed 5 bases at V and 5 bases at J, with 18 bases between. This CDR3 region has 15 residues.

V is TRBV6-5 and J is TRBJ2-1; 7 bases are shared with TRBD1. Germline CDR1 and CDR2: MNHEY and SVGAGI. The CDR3 covers 16 residues. Unmatched junction bases numbered 4, after V lost 0 bases and J lost 2 bases. The CDR3 spells CASSYSGDRPYNEQFF. CDR3 bases: TGTGCCAGCAGTTACTCCGGGGACAGACCCTACAATGAGCAGTTCTTC.

This clone occurred a few times. V usage is TRBV19 and J usage is TRBJ1-5; D ambiguous. Germline loops: CDR1 LNHDA, CDR2 SQIVND (reference sequence). The CDR3 is 13 residues long. V was trimmed by 6 bases and J by 2 bases, leaving 8 bases between them. CDR3 amino acids: CASRTLGNQPQHF. The CDR3 DNA reads TGTGCCAGTAGAACACTGGGCAATCAGCCCCAGCATTTT.

The genes are TRBV6-6 and TRBJ1-5, with D possibly TRBD1 on 5 matching bases. Trimming pared 5 bases from V and 5 bases from J, leaving 16 bases between. The CDR3 runs 15 residues. Germline CDR1 and CDR2: MNHNY and SVGAGI (reference sequence). Here the CDR3 reads CASSRTVGGDQPQHF. The CDR3, as DNA: TGTGCCAGCAGTCGAACCGTGGGGGGGGATCAGCCCCAGCATTTT.

This chain joins TRBV18 and TRBJ2-5; D call uncertain. Germline CDR1 and CDR2: KGHSH and LQKENI. Trimming pared 2 bases from V and 3 bases from J, leaving 1 base between. The CDR3 has 11 residues. The DNA of the CDR3 is TGTGCCAGCTCACCAAAAGAGACCCAGTACTTC. Its translation is CASSPKETQYF.

The gene calls are TRBV7-9 and TRBJ2-2; D remains unclear. Germline values: CDR1 SEHNR, CDR2 FQNEAQ (reference sequence). V lost 5 bases, J lost 2 bases, and 18 bases lay in between. The CDR3 loop spans 17 amino acids. CDR3 nucleotides: TGTGCCAGCAGCAAAGGTTCCTGGCTCCGAAACACCGGGGAGCTGTTTTTT. This translates into CASSKGSWLRNTGELFF.

This rearrangement joins TRBV11-3 to TRBJ2-2; 13 bases line up with TRBD2. This CDR3 comprises 18 residues. Germline lookup yields CDR1 SGHNT and CDR2 YENEEA. V gave up 5 bases and J gave up 6 bases; unmatched junction bases: 12. CDR3 sequence reads: CASSIRTSGSLIAGELFF. The CDR3 DNA reads as TGTGCCAGCAGCATAAGGACTAGCGGGAGTTTAATCGCCGGGGAGCTGTTTTTT.

This clone occurred a few times. The gene calls are TRBV18 and TRBJ1-1; D unclear. The V and J ends lost 5 bases and 0 bases respectively, with 13 bases between them. Germline loops: CDR1 KGHSH, CDR2 LQKENI. This CDR3 spans 15 amino acids. Here the CDR3 DNA reads TGTGCCAGCTCATCAAGAAGGGAAGTGAACACTGAAGCTTTCTTT. Its translation is CASSSRREVNTEAFF.